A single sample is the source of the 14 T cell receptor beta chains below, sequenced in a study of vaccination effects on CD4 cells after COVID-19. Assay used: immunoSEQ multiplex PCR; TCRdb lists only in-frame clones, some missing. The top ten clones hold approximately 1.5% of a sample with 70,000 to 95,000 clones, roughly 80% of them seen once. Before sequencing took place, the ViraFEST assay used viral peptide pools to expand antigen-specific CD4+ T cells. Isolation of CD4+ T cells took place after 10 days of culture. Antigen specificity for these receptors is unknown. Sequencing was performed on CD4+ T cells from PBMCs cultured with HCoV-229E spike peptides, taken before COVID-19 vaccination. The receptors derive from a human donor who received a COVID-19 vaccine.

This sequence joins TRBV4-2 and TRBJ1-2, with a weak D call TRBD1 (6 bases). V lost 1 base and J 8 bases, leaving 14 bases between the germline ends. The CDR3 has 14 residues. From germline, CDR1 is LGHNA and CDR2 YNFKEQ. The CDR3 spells CASSQAHGGAGYTF. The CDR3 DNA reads TGTGCCAGCAGCCAAGCCCACGGGGGGGCAGGCTACACCTTC.

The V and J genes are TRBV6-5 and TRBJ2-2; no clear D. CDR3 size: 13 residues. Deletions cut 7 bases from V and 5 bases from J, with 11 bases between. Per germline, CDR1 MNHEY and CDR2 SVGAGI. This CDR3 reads CASIDSGTGELFF. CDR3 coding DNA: TGTGCCAGCATCGACTCTGGAACCGGGGAGCTGTTTTTT.

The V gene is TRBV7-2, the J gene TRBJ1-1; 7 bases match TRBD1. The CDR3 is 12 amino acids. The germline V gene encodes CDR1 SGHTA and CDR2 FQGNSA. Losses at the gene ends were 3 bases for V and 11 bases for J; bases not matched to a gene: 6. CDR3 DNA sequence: TGTGCCAGCAGCTTCTCCACAGGGGAGGCTTTCTTT. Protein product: CASSFSTGEAFF.

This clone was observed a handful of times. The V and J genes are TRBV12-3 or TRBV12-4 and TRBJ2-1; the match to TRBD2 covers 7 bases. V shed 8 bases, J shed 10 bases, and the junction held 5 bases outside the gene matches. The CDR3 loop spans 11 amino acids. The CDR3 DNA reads TGTGCCAGCCGAAAAGCGGGGGAGCAGTTCTTC. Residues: CASRKAGEQFF.

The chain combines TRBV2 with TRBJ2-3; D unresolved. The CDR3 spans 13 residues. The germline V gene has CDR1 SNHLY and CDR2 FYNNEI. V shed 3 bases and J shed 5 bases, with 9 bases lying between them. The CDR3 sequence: CASSEGLGDTQYF. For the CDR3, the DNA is TGTGCCAGCAGTGAGGGCTTGGGAGATACGCAGTATTTT. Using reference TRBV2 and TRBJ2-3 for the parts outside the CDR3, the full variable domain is EPEVTQTPSHQVTQMGQEVILRCVPISNHLYFYWYRQILGQKVEFLVSFYNNEISEKSEIFDDQFSVERPDGSNFTLKIRSTKLEDSAMYFCASSEGLGDTQYFGPGTRLTVL.

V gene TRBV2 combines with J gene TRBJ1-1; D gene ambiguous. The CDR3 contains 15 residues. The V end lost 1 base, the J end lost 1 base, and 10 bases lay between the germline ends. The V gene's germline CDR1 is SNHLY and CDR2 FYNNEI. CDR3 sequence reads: CASSEERHPNTEAFF. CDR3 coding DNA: TGTGCCAGCAGTGAAGAGCGACATCCGAACACTGAAGCTTTCTTT.

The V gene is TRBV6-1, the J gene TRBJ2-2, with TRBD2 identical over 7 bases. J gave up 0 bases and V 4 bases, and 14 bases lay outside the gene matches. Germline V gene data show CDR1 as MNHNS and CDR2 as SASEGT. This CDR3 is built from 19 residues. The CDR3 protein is CASSGERGVAGANTGELFF. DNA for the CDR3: TGTGCCAGCAGTGGCGAACGGGGGGTCGCCGGTGCGAACACCGGGGAGCTGTTTTTT.

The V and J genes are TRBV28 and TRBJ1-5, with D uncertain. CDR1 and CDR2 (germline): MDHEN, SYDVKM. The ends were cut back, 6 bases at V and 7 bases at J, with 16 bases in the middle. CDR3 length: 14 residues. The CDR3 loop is CASSSRNPGQPQHF. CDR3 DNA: TGTGCCAGCAGCTCTAGGAACCCGGGGCAGCCCCAGCATTTT. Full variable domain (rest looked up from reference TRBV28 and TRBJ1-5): DVKVTQSSRYLVKRTGEKVFLECVQDMDHENMFWYRQDPGLGLRLIYFSYDVKMKEKGDIPEGYSVSREKKERFSLILESASTNQTSMYLCASSSRNPGQPQHFGDGTRLSIL.

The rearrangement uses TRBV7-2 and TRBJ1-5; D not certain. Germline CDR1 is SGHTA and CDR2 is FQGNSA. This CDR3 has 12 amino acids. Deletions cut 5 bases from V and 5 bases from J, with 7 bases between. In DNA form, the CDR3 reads TGTGCCAGCAGCCTCAGAGATCAGCCCCAGCATTTT. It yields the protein CASSLRDQPQHF. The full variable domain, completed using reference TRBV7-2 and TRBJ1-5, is GAGVSQSPSNKVTEKGKDVELRCDPISGHTALYWYRQSLGQGLEFLIYFQGNSAPDKSGLPSDRFSAERTGGSVSTLTIQRTQQEDSAVYLCASSLRDQPQHFGDGTRLSIL.

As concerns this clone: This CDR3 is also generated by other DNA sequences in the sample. The CDR3 nucleotides read TGTGCCAGCAGCCTGGCCAGGGGCCAAGAGACCCAGTACTTC. It is translated as CASSLARGQETQYF. The chain has TRBV7-2 and TRBJ2-5; tentatively, D is TRBD1 (6 bases). The CDR3 contains 14 residues. Per the germline V gene, CDR1 is SGHTA and CDR2 is FQGNSA. With 5 bases removed from V and 1 base from J, the gap between germline ends came to 11 bases. The variable domain in full, completed from reference TRBV7-2 and TRBJ2-5, reads GAGVSQSPSNKVTEKGKDVELRCDPISGHTALYWYRQSLGQGLEFLIYFQGNSAPDKSGLPSDRFSAERTGGSVSTLTIQRTQQEDSAVYLCASSLARGQETQYFGPGTRLLVL.

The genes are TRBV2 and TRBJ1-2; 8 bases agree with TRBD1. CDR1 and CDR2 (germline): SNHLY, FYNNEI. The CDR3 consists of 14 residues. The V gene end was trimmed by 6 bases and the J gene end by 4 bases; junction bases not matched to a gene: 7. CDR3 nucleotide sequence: TGTGCCAGCAGCGGGACAGGTTCTGTCTATGGCTACACCTTC. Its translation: CASSGTGSVYGYTF. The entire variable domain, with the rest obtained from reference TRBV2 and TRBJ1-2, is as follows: EPEVTQTPSHQVTQMGQEVILRCVPISNHLYFYWYRQILGQKVEFLVSFYNNEISEKSEIFDDQFSVERPDGSNFTLKIRSTKLEDSAMYFCASSGTGSVYGYTFGSGTRLTVV.

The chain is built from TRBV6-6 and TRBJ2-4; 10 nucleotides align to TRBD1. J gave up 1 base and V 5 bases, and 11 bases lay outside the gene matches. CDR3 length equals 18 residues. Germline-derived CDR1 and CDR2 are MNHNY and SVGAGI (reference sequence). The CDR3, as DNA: TGTGCCAGCAGTCCGGGGACAGGGGACCCGCGGGCCAAAAACATTCAGTACTTC. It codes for CASSPGTGDPRAKNIQYF.

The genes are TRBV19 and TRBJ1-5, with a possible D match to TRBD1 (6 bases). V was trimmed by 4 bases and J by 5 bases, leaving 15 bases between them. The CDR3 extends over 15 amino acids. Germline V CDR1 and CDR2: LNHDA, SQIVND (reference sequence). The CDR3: CASSTNYREDQPQHF. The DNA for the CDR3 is TGTGCCAGTAGTACCAATTACAGGGAAGATCAGCCCCAGCATTTT.

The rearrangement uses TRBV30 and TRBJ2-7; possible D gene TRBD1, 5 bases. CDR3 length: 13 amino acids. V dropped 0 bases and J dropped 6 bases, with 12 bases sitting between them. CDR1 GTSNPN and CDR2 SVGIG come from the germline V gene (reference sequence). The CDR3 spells CAWSVQGAGEQYV. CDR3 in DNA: TGTGCCTGGAGTGTACAAGGGGCCGGCGAGCAGTACGTC.